This is a list of T cell receptor beta chains from one sample in a study of T cell responses to AZD1222 COVID-19 vaccine. Sequencing used immunoSEQ multiplex PCR; TCRdb keeps in-frame clones, though not all of them. The sample has some 190,000 clones; approximately 90% are singletons. The sample in question was peripheral blood, obtained 28 days after the second AZD1222 dose. The receptors shown here come from an adult who received the AZD1222 COVID-19 vaccine. Both conserved end residues are part of each CDR3. Each record gives: D gene, V gene, J gene, clone size, CDR3 protein, CDR3 DNA. The D gene is left open where the match is weak. The size of a clone is reported for some rows only, either as once, few or many, or as a class for expanded clones.

D: TRBD1; V: TRBV2; J: TRBJ1-5; size: -; CDR3: CASSWTGTNQPQHF; DNA: TGTGCCAGCAGTTGGACAGGGACCAATCAGCCCCAGCATTTT
D: TRBD2; V: TRBV19; J: TRBJ2-3; size: -; CDR3: CASSRTSGTDTQYF; DNA: TGTGCCAGTAGTAGGACTAGCGGCACAGATACGCAGTATTTT
D: -; V: TRBV6-5; J: TRBJ2-7; size: -; CDR3: CASNSYEQYF; DNA: TGTGCCAGCAACAGCTACGAGCAGTACTTC
D: -; V: TRBV7-9; J: TRBJ1-4; size: -; CDR3: CASSFGGANEKLFF; DNA: TGTGCCAGCAGCTTCGGGGGTGCTAATGAAAAACTGTTTTTT
D: TRBD2; V: TRBV12-3/TRBV12-4; J: TRBJ2-5; size: -; CDR3: CATAGLAGSPDF; DNA: TGTGCCACCGCCGGACTAGCGGGATCCCCCGACTTC
D: -; V: TRBV6-2/TRBV6-3; J: TRBJ1-5; size: -; CDR3: CASSYHRGFNQPQHF; DNA: TGTGCCAGCAGTTACCACCGGGGTTTCAATCAGCCCCAGCATTTT
D: -; V: TRBV21-1; J: TRBJ1-4; size: few; CDR3: CASSRLDLLKAEKLFF; DNA: TGTGCCAGCAGCAGACTGGACCTTCTCAAAGCAGAAAAACTGTTTTTT
D: TRBD1; V: TRBV7-3; J: TRBJ1-2; size: -; CDR3: CASSLGQGDYGYTF; DNA: TGTGCCAGCAGCTTAGGGCAGGGGGACTATGGCTACACCTTC
D: -; V: TRBV29-1; J: TRBJ2-2; size: once; CDR3: CSVEGKGGNTGELFF; DNA: TGCAGCGTTGAAGGGAAGGGGGGGAACACCGGGGAGCTGTTTTTT
D: -; V: TRBV5-1; J: TRBJ2-7; size: -; CDR3: CASSLDRGPYEQYF; DNA: TGCGCCAGCAGCTTGGATAGGGGCCCCTACGAGCAGTACTTC
D: TRBD1; V: TRBV5-5; J: TRBJ1-2; size: -; CDR3: CASSLQAGGGYGYTF; DNA: TGTGCCAGCAGCTTGCAGGCAGGGGGAGGGTATGGCTACACCTTC
D: -; V: TRBV9; J: TRBJ1-2; size: -; CDR3: CASSVAGRFGYTF; DNA: TGTGCCAGCAGCGTAGCTGGGAGGTTTGGCTACACCTTC